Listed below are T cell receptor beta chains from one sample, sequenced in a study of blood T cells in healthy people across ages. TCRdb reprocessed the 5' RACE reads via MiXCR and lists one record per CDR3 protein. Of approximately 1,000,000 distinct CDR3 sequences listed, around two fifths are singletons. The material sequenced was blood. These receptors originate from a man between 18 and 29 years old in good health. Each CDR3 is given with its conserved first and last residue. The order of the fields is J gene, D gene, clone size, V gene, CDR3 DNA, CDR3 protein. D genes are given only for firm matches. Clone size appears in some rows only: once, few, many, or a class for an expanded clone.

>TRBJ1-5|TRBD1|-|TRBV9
TGTGCCAGCAGCGTGGGACAGGGTCTTGGAGGCAATCAGCCCCAGCATTTT
CASSVGQGLGGNQPQHF
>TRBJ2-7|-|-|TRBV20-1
TGCAGTGCTAGAATCCCTCAAGGGGGTCACGAGCAGTACTTC
CSARIPQGGHEQYF
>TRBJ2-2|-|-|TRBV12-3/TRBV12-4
TGTGCCAGCAGTTTTGGTTCGGGGAACACCGGGGAGCTGTTTTTT
CASSFGSGNTGELFF
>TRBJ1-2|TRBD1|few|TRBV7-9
TGTGCCAGCAGCGCGATACAGGGGGCGTATGGCTACACCTTC
CASSAIQGAYGYTF
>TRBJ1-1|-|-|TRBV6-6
TGTGCCAGCAGTTACTCGTGGGGCGAAGCTTTCTTT
CASSYSWGEAFF
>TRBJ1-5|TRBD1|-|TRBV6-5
TGTGCCAGCAGACGTCGGACAGGGAGTAATCAGCCCCAGCATTTT
CASRRRTGSNQPQHF
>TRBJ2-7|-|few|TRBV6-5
TGTGCCAGCAGTTACGGGGACGGACCCTACGAGCAGTACTTC
CASSYGDGPYEQYF
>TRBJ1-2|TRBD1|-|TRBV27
TGTGCCAGCAGTCCAGGACAGGACCCGACCTATGGCTACACCTTC
CASSPGQDPTYGYTF
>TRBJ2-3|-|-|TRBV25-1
TGTGCCAGCAGTGGATCGGGGAATCTATTAGATACGCAGTATTTT
CASSGSGNLLDTQYF
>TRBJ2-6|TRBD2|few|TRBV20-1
TGCAGTGCTAGAGGGCCAGGGAGGGGCTCTGGGGCCAACGTCCTGACTTTC
CSARGPGRGSGANVLTF
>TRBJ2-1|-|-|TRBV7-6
TGTGCCAGCAGCTTGGGGGGAATCGGGAACAATGAGCAGTTCTTC
CASSLGGIGNNEQFF
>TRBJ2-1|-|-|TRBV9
TGTACCAGCAGCGTAAGAGGGGGGAACAATGAGCAGTTCTTC
CTSSVRGGNNEQFF
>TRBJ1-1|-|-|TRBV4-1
TGCGCCAGCAGCCAAGATGGGGCAGAGACGAACACTGAAGCTTTCTTT
CASSQDGAETNTEAFF
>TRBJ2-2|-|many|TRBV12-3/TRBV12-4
TGTGCCAGCAGTTTAGGGGGCGGGGAGCTGTTTTTT
CASSLGGGELFF
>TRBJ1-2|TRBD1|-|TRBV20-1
TGCAGCCCCAAGGGACAGGGATATGGCTACACCTTC
CSPKGQGYGYTF
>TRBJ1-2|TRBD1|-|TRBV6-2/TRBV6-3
TGCGCCAACATCCCCGGGGACAGGTTTATCAGAGCTAACTATGGCTACACCTTC
CANIPGDRFIRANYGYTF
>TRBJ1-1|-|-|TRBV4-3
TGCGCCAGCAGCCAATGGGAAGCGGTTAGCGACACTGAAGCTTTCTTT
CASSQWEAVSDTEAFF
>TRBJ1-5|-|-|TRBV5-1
TGCGCCAGCAGCTTGGGCATCGTTGGCAATCAGCCCCAGCATTTT
CASSLGIVGNQPQHF
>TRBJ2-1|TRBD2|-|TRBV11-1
TGTGCCAGCAGCCATGGGATTGGTAGCGGGGTGAGGTATGAGCAGTTCTTC
CASSHGIGSGVRYEQFF
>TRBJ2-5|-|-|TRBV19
TGTGCCAGTAGCAAAACAGGGTTCGCGGAGACCCAGTACTTC
CASSKTGFAETQYF
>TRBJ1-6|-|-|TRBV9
TGTGCCAGCAGCGTAGTATCCGGGCCCTATTCACCCCTCCACTTT
CASSVVSGPYSPLHF
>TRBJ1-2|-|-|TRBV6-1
TGTGCCAGCAGTGACCTTGCAGGGAGCGATGGCCACACCTTC
CASSDLAGSDGHTF
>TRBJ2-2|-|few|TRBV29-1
TGCAGCGTTGGAGTAGGCGGGGAGCTGTTTTTT
CSVGVGGELFF
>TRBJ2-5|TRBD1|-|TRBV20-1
TGCAGTGCTTCGGACAGGGGAGAGACCCAGTACTTC
CSASDRGETQYF
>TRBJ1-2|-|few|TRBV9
TGTGCCAGCAGCATGCAGGGCTATGGCTACACCTTC
CASSMQGYGYTF